The clone carrying this T cell receptor beta chain showed up many times. The antigen is not known. As for the cDNA, it was generated by 5'RACE with 10-nucleotide random UMIs. TCRdb reanalysed the 5' RACE reads using MiXCR and keeps one entry per CDR3 protein. The table includes 50,000 to 75,000 distinct CDR3 sequences, over 9.5% detected once. Unsorted libraries used 2 million PBMCs kept at -80 degrees C. The data were taken from a study of neurological immune-mediated disorders. Points from the study as a whole: No sharing of CDR3 amino acid sequences was observed among expanded clones across subjects, suggesting private repertoires in all groups.

This sequence originates from a woman in her sixties with HTLV-1-associated myelopathy (HAM/TSP). The sample was PBMCs.

CDR3 region: CASKVGLVSDTQYF. The CDR3 bases are TGTGCCTCTAAGGTGGGACTAGTATCAGATACGCAGTATTTT. V gene TRBV7-2 combines with J gene TRBJ2-3; 8 nucleotides match TRBD2. The CDR3 runs 14 residues. V was clipped by 11 bases and J by 4 bases; unmatched bases: 11. Germline CDR1 is SGHTA and CDR2 is FQGNSA.